Listed here is a single T cell receptor beta chain. Its antigen is not identified. These data belong to a study of cytomegalovirus exposure and HLA in healthy donors. At the level of the study: Earlier sequencing of approximately 200 million T cells yielded roughly 120 million unique TCR beta sequences. Study-level results: Later genetic work tied a missense DCLRE1C variant to beta-chain V and J trimming. Analyses of presence and absence presupposed an approximately uniform sequencing depth across donors. A later analysis linked fewer than 20,000 TCR beta sequences to HLA alleles at 0.05 false discovery rate.

The CDR3 extends over 15 amino acids. Unmatched junction bases numbered 3, after V lost 2 bases and J lost 2 bases. Germline CDR1 is MNHEY and CDR2 is SVGAGI. With 60 Vbeta and 13 Jbeta primers, the PCR was carried out. The repertoire was sequenced with immunoSEQ multiplex PCR; TCRdb's copy has only in-frame clones and lacks some. Found here are approximately 190,000 clones, roughly 80% of them singletons; the top ten hold more than 6%. The TCR was taken from a man in his forties in good health and CMV-seropositive. The chain is built from TRBV6-5 and TRBJ1-5; TRBD1 agrees at 7 bases. Input material: PBMCs. CDR3 loop: CASSYNRGGNQPQHF. The CDR3 DNA follows: TGTGCCAGCAGTTACAACAGGGGTGGCAATCAGCCCCAGCATTTT.